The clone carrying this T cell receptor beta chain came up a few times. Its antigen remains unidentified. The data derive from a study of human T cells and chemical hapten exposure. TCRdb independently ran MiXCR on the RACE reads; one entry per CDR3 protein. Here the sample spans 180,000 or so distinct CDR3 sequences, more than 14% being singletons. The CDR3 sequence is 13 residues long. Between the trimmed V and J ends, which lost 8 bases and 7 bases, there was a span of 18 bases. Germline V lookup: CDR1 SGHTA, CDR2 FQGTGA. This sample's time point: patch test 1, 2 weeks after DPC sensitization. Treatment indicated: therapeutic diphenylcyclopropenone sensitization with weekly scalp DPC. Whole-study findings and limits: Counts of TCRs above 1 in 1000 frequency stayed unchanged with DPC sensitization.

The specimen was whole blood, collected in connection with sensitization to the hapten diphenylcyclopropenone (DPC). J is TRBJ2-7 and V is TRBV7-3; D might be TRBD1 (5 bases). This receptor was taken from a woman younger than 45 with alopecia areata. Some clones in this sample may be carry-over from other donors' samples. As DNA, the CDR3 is TGTGCCAGCGGCCTAAAACACCCAGGGGAGCAGTACTTC. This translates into CASGLKHPGEQYF. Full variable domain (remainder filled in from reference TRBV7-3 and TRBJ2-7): GAGVSQTPSNKVTEKGKYVELRCDPISGHTALYWYRQSLGQGPEFLIYFQGTGAADDSGLPNDRFFAVRPEGSVSTLKIQRTERGDSAVYLCASGLKHPGEQYFGPGTRLTVT.